This TCR beta chain is from a study of T-cell reconstitution after alpha-beta-depleted transplantation in children. Between the trimmed V and J ends, which lost 1 base and 8 bases, there was a span of 9 bases. The CDR3 length is 13 residues. Preparation of the TCRbeta library involved a method that used unique molecular identifiers. One entry per CDR3 protein, called by TCRdb with MiXCR from the PCR reads. Of 600,000 to 700,000 distinct CDR3 sequences listed, approximately 17% are singletons. This chain uses TRBV12-3 or TRBV12-4 with TRBJ2-1; D unresolved. The starting material was PBMCs from the stem cell graft donor, obtained from the stem cell graft. This receptor was obtained from a human donor who donated a stem cell graft to a child with acute myeloid leukemia. The DNA for the CDR3 is TGTGCCAGCAGTTTAGTAGACGGCGATGAGCAGTTCTTC. Protein: CASSLVDGDEQFF.